Below are 30 T cell receptor beta chains sequenced from a single sample in a study of blood T cell repertoires in COVID-19 (dated by TCRdb to 2020 to 2021). Library construction relied on the immunoSEQ multiplex PCR assay. Sourced from immuneACCESS, this table was stored by TCRdb with only in-frame sequences that have V and J called. A share of the clones is absent; for the studies checked, an unresolved V gene accounts for under half, and the remainder has no known explanation. Recorded for this sample are 200,000 to 250,000 clones; 84% of them occurred a single time. Around 6.5% of the sample lies in the top ten. Sequencing used PBMCs or T cells enriched from blood (not recorded which). The receptor set was obtained from a woman in her forties who had recovered from COVID-19.

The CDR3 region has the DNA TGTGCCAGCAGCTCTCAGGGCCACACAGATACGCAGTATTTT. Translation: CASSSQGHTDTQYF. The chain joins TRBV7-2 to TRBJ2-3, with D tentatively TRBD1 (5 bases). Trimming left V 4 bases short and J 2 bases short, with 10 bases between. This CDR3 region has 14 residues. The germline gives CDR1 SGHTA, CDR2 FQGNSA. Supplemented by reference TRBV7-2 and TRBJ2-3, the full variable domain reads GAGVSQSPSNKVTEKGKDVELRCDPISGHTALYWYRQSLGQGLEFLIYFQGNSAPDKSGLPSDRFSAERTGGSVSTLTIQRTQQEDSAVYLCASSSQGHTDTQYFGPGTRLTVL.

The V gene is TRBV25-1, the J gene TRBJ2-7; D is possibly TRBD2 (6 bases). The CDR3 consists of 17 residues. The V gene's germline CDR1 is MGHDK and CDR2 SYGVNS. V was trimmed by 0 bases and J by 0 bases, leaving 15 bases between them. The CDR3 region is CASSEYKAGGHSYEQYV. The CDR3 DNA is TGTGCCAGCAGTGAATATAAGGCCGGGGGTCACTCCTACGAGCAGTACGTC.

The chain employs TRBV2 and TRBJ2-1; the D is unclear. The CDR3 extends over 13 amino acids. V gave up 8 bases and J gave up 5 bases, with 13 bases separating them. CDR1 and CDR2 from the germline V gene are SNHLY and FYNNEI. CDR3 nucleotides: TGTGCCAGCCTGGGTGAGGTGGACAATGAGCAGTTCTTC. Protein product: CASLGEVDNEQFF.

The rearrangement joins TRBV3-1 (or the pseudogene TRBV3-2) to TRBJ1-5; D may be TRBD1 (5 bases). The CDR3 sequence is 13 residues long. Between the trimmed V and J ends, which lost 4 bases and 4 bases, there was a span of 8 bases. CDR1 and CDR2 (germline): LGHDT, YNNKEL (reference sequence). The CDR3 loop is CASSLSGNQPQHF. The DNA for the CDR3 is TGTGCCAGCAGCCTCTCAGGGAATCAGCCCCAGCATTTT.

Only a few counts were recorded for this clone. In DNA, the CDR3 is TGTGCCAGCAGCCGACGCACTAGCGGGGTTATCGGGGAGCTGTTTTTT. This translates into CASSRRTSGVIGELFF. The gene calls are TRBV4-2 and TRBJ2-2, with 10 bases lining up with TRBD2. There are 16 residues in the CDR3. CDR1 and CDR2 (germline): LGHNA, YNFKEQ. V lost 4 bases, J lost 7 bases, and 9 bases stayed unmatched.

The V call is TRBV7-9, the J call TRBJ2-7; maybe TRBD1 (5 bases). V was cut by 6 bases and J by 0 bases, with 6 bases left in between. This CDR3 has 12 residues. The germline V gene encodes CDR1 SEHNR and CDR2 FQNEAQ (reference sequence). The CDR3 bases are TGTGCCAGCAGTAGGGGCTCCTACGAGCAGTACTTC. The encoded protein is CASSRGSYEQYF.

The chain carries TRBV6-5 and TRBJ2-7, with 9 positions matching TRBD2. Trimming at V came to 6 bases and at J to 2 bases, leaving 8 bases not matched to a gene. This CDR3 contains 15 residues. Germline CDR1 MNHEY, CDR2 SVGAGI. CDR3 amino acids: CASRPTSGRTYEQYF. CDR3 in DNA: TGTGCCAGCAGGCCAACTAGCGGGCGAACCTACGAGCAGTACTTC.

The rearrangement joins TRBV9 to TRBJ2-1; possibly TRBD1 for D (5 bases). Trimming shortened V by 4 bases and J by 9 bases, and 17 bases separated the two germline ends. This CDR3 is 14 amino acids long. In germline, CDR1 is SGDLS, CDR2 YYNGEE. The CDR3 here is CASSPPRGLGEQFF. Here the CDR3 DNA reads TGTGCCAGCAGCCCCCCTAGGGGCTTGGGTGAGCAGTTCTTC. The variable domain in full, completed from reference TRBV9 and TRBJ2-1, reads DSGVTQTPKHLITATGQRVTLRCSPRSGDLSVYWYQQSLDQGLQFLIQYYNGEERAKGNILERFSAQQFPDLHSELNLSSLELGDSALYFCASSPPRGLGEQFFGPGTRLTVL.

This sequence joins TRBV28 and TRBJ2-5; no clear D gene. CDR1 and CDR2 (germline): MDHEN, SYDVKM. Trimming stripped 2 bases from V and 2 bases from J, with 9 bases between. This CDR3 is 14 amino acids long. CDR3 amino acids: CASSLDSLQETQYF. In nucleotides, the CDR3 is TGTGCCAGCAGTTTAGACTCGCTACAAGAGACCCAGTACTTC.

The chain is built from TRBV6-4 and TRBJ1-6, with 8 nucleotides matching TRBD1. V lost 3 bases, J lost 5 bases, and 6 bases stayed unmatched. Germline-derived CDR1 and CDR2 are MRHNA and SNTAGT. The CDR3 is 16 amino acids. The CDR3: CASSEQGAINNSPLHF. CDR3 in DNA: TGTGCCAGCAGTGAGCAGGGGGCGATAAATAATTCACCCCTCCACTTT.

The gene calls are TRBV3-1 (or the pseudogene TRBV3-2) and TRBJ1-2; D may be TRBD1 (5 bases). This CDR3 is built from 14 residues. Germline V CDR1 and CDR2: LGHDT, YNNKEL (reference sequence). The V gene lost 4 bases and the J gene lost 7 bases, with 16 bases spanning the gap. As DNA, the CDR3 is TGTGCCAGCAGCCCCCTACGTGCAGGGTCTGGCTACACCTTC. The encoded protein is CASSPLRAGSGYTF.

The rearrangement joins TRBV7-2 to TRBJ2-2; D perhaps matches TRBD1 (6 bases). CDR1 and CDR2 (germline): SGHTA, FQGNSA. This CDR3 has 14 residues. Trimming took off 7 bases at V and 7 bases at J, with 16 bases between the two ends. The CDR3 is CASILKVGGGELFF. The DNA for the CDR3 is TGTGCCAGCATTTTAAAAGTAGGGGGCGGGGAGCTGTTTTTT.

V usage is TRBV5-4 and J usage is TRBJ2-1; 7 bases fit TRBD2. This CDR3 has 17 residues. With 0 bases clipped from V and 0 bases from J, the junction kept 6 bases outside the gene matches. CDR1 and CDR2 (germline): SGHNT, YYREEE (reference sequence). The CDR3 DNA sequence: TGTGCCAGCAGCTTGGCCGCTAGCGGAACCTCCTACAATGAGCAGTTCTTC. This codes for CASSLAASGTSYNEQFF.

The chain is built from TRBV2 and TRBJ2-1, with D possibly matching TRBD2 (7 bases). Trimming pared 6 bases from V and 4 bases from J, leaving 19 bases between. There are 16 residues in the CDR3. Germline V gene sequence: CDR1 SNHLY, CDR2 FYNNEI. CDR3 in amino acids: CASRDWGGGDYNEQFF. CDR3 in DNA: TGTGCCAGCAGAGACTGGGGAGGGGGGGATTACAATGAGCAGTTCTTC.

This clone has more than one count but fewer than ten. The J gene is TRBJ2-3, the V gene TRBV5-6; 10 bases are a match to TRBD2. Germline CDR1 reads SGHDT; CDR2 reads YYEEEE. This CDR3 is 16 amino acids long. V lost 3 bases, J lost 5 bases, and 9 bases stayed unmatched. CDR3 sequence: CASSYLRLAGVDTQYF. Here the CDR3 DNA reads TGTGCCAGCAGCTACCTGAGGCTAGCGGGAGTAGATACGCAGTATTTT. Drawing the rest from reference TRBV5-6 and TRBJ2-3, the complete variable domain is DAGVTQSPTHLIKTRGQQVTLRCSPKSGHDTVSWYQQALGQGPQFIFQYYEEEERQRGNFPDRFSGHQFPNYSSELNVNALLLGDSALYLCASSYLRLAGVDTQYFGPGTRLTVL.

The chain combines TRBV28 with TRBJ1-1; 7 bases align to TRBD1. This CDR3 is built from 14 residues. Per germline, CDR1 MDHEN and CDR2 SYDVKM. The trim removed 6 bases at V and 7 bases at J, leaving 11 bases unmatched. CDR3 residues: CASRPTGVTLEAFF. In DNA form, the CDR3 reads TGTGCCAGCAGGCCCACAGGGGTCACCCTTGAAGCTTTCTTT.

This clone is a singleton in its sample. The chain is built from TRBV7-2 and TRBJ2-7; D perhaps matches TRBD2 (7 bases). V shed 3 bases and J shed 3 bases, with 12 bases lying between them. The CDR3 covers 14 residues. Germline V CDR1 and CDR2: SGHTA, FQGNSA. This CDR3 reads CASSFRGGGYEQYF. Written as DNA, the CDR3 is TGTGCCAGCAGCTTTCGAGGGGGGGGCTACGAGCAGTACTTC.

The rearrangement joins TRBV19 to TRBJ1-4; D is uncertain. CDR1 and CDR2 (germline): LNHDA, SQIVND (reference sequence). Trimming took off 1 base at V and 1 base at J, with 7 bases between the two ends. This CDR3 spans 15 amino acids. The CDR3 sequence: CASSIGTVTNEKLFF. The CDR3 DNA sequence: TGTGCCAGTAGTATAGGTACAGTAACTAATGAAAAACTGTTTTTT.

The chain recombines TRBV28 with TRBJ1-5; D is undetermined. Trimming left V 4 bases short and J 1 base short, with 8 bases between. Germline loops: CDR1 MDHEN, CDR2 SYDVKM. The CDR3 contains 14 residues. The CDR3 sequence: CASSSAGSNQPQHF. CDR3 sequence (DNA): TGTGCCAGCAGTTCCGCGGGAAGCAATCAGCCCCAGCATTTT.

V is TRBV28 and J is TRBJ1-2, with 8 bases that match TRBD1. The CDR3 spans 15 residues. V was clipped by 5 bases and J by 0 bases; unmatched bases: 5. Germline CDR1 reads MDHEN; CDR2 reads SYDVKM. The CDR3 loop is CASSPMTGANYGYTF. CDR3 nucleotides: TGTGCCAGCAGTCCGATGACAGGGGCTAACTATGGCTACACCTTC.

The chain has TRBV18 and TRBJ1-1, with 7 nucleotides matching TRBD1. The germline V gene has CDR1 KGHSH and CDR2 LQKENI. This CDR3 has 16 residues. J gave up 4 bases and V 3 bases, and 11 bases lay outside the gene matches. CDR3 residues: CASSPNVRGRGTEAFF. The CDR3, as DNA: TGTGCCAGCTCACCGAATGTTAGGGGGCGAGGCACTGAAGCTTTCTTT.

The chain recombines TRBV27 with TRBJ2-7; TRBD1 is a possible D gene (6 bases). The ends were cut back, 5 bases at V and 6 bases at J, with 20 bases in the middle. Germline assignment: CDR1 MNHEY and CDR2 SMNVEV (reference sequence). The CDR3 sequence is 15 residues long. The CDR3 reads CASSHFDQGLSEQYV. The CDR3 nucleotides are TGTGCCAGCAGTCATTTTGACCAGGGGCTGTCCGAGCAGTACGTC.

V and J are TRBV2 and TRBJ1-6; 11 bases fit TRBD1. CDR3 length equals 15 residues. The V and J ends lost 5 bases and 10 bases, in that order; junction bases with no gene match: 7. Germline V gene lookup returns CDR1 SNHLY and CDR2 FYNNEI. CDR3 nucleotide sequence: TGTGCCAGCAGTCCTAACGGACAGGGGGCCTCACCCCTCCACTTT. This codes for CASSPNGQGASPLHF.

The chain employs TRBV24-1 and TRBJ2-1; TRBD2 aligns across 7 bases. The V and J ends lost 5 bases and 7 bases, in that order; junction bases with no gene match: 7. The CDR3 covers 14 residues. The germline V gene has CDR1 KGHDR and CDR2 SFDVKD. The CDR3: CATSGLAPQNEQFF. The CDR3 DNA sequence: TGTGCCACCAGTGGACTAGCTCCCCAAAATGAGCAGTTCTTC.

The rearrangement joins TRBV15 to TRBJ2-1, with 8 nucleotides matching TRBD2. Unmatched junction bases numbered 2, after V lost 8 bases and J lost 8 bases. The CDR3 spans 11 residues. In germline, CDR1 is LNHNV, CDR2 YYDKDF (reference sequence). The CDR3 coding sequence is TGTGCCACCTCTAGCGGGTATGAGCAGTTCTTC. Protein product: CATSSGYEQFF.

The V call is TRBV25-1, the J call TRBJ2-3; TRBD1 matches at 7 bases. Germline CDR1 and CDR2: MGHDK and SYGVNS. V lost 8 bases, J lost 3 bases, and 11 bases stayed unmatched. The CDR3 spans 15 residues. This CDR3 reads CASRQGEMRTDTQYF. CDR3 sequence (DNA): TGTGCCAGCCGACAGGGCGAGATGCGGACAGATACGCAGTATTTT.

The V call is TRBV2, the J call TRBJ2-7; TRBD2 is a possible D gene (6 bases). The V gene lost 6 bases and the J gene lost 3 bases, with 15 bases spanning the gap. This CDR3 has 14 amino acids. CDR1 SNHLY and CDR2 FYNNEI come from the germline V gene. The CDR3 bases are TGTGCCAGCAGACCCCGGGACTCAGGCTACGAGCAGTACTTC. Its protein product is CASRPRDSGYEQYF.

This chain uses TRBV7-8 with TRBJ1-2; D is perhaps TRBD1 (6 bases). The CDR3 extends over 16 amino acids. Germline lookup yields CDR1 SGHVS and CDR2 FQNEAQ. With 4 bases removed from V and 0 bases from J, the gap between germline ends came to 15 bases. The CDR3 protein is CASSSSGTLTNYGYTF. The DNA of the CDR3 is TGTGCCAGCAGCTCATCCGGGACACTTACTAACTATGGCTACACCTTC.

The chain recombines TRBV7-2 with TRBJ2-1, with a tentative D call TRBD2 (6 bases). The CDR3 runs 16 residues. V was cut by 5 bases and J by 7 bases, with 21 bases left in between. CDR1 and CDR2 (germline): SGHTA, FQGNSA. The DNA of the CDR3 is TGTGCCAGCAGCCCCGAGACTAGGGCGGGTCTTAATGAGCAGTTCTTC. Encoded protein: CASSPETRAGLNEQFF.

The chain carries TRBV27 and TRBJ2-5, with TRBD2 matching over 11 bases. J was trimmed by 5 bases and V by 8 bases; bases with no gene match: 10. Germline CDR1 and CDR2: MNHEY and SMNVEV (reference sequence). The CDR3 covers 15 residues. The CDR3 reads CASRIAGGPSETQYF. In DNA, the CDR3 is TGTGCCAGCCGCATAGCGGGAGGGCCATCGGAGACCCAGTACTTC.